Listed below are T cell receptor beta chains from one sample, sequenced in a study of blood T cell repertoires in COVID-19. The method was immunoSEQ multiplex PCR; TCRdb's version includes in-frame clones alone and lacks a portion of them. The sample has 140,000 or so clones; roughly 83% are singletons. Sequencing was performed on peripheral blood. These receptors originate from a woman aged 80 or over with acute or convalescent COVID-19. The CDR3 runs from the conserved cysteine through the conserved F or W. D genes are given only for firm matches. Some rows mark clone size as missing; the rest say once, few, many or name a class of expanded clone.

>NA|TRBJ1-2|NA|TRBV2
TGTGCCAGCAGACAGGATACTAACTATGGCTACACCTTC
CASRQDTNYGYTF
>NA|TRBJ1-5|NA|TRBV2
TGTGCCAGCAGTTACAGGGTGAATCAGCCCCAGCATTTT
CASSYRVNQPQHF
>NA|TRBJ2-5|NA|TRBV5-4
TGTGCCAGCAGCTTCCAGGGACAAGAGACCCAGTACTTC
CASSFQGQETQYF
>NA|TRBJ2-1|TRBD2|TRBV3-1/TRBV3-2
TGTGCCAGCAGCCTAGCGGGGGGGCGAAAATACAATGAGCAGTTCTTC
CASSLAGGRKYNEQFF
>few|TRBJ2-7|TRBD2|TRBV6-2/TRBV6-3
TGTGCCAGCAGTTCTGGCGGGGGGGCCCACGAGCAGTACTTC
CASSSGGGAHEQYF
>NA|TRBJ1-5|NA|TRBV4-1
TGCGCCAGCAGCCAGGGGGGGTTGCAGCCCCAGCATTTT
CASSQGGLQPQHF
>NA|TRBJ1-1|NA|TRBV29-1
TGCAGCGCCCAAGCTGGGAACACTGAAGCTTTCTTT
CSAQAGNTEAFF
>NA|TRBJ1-1|NA|TRBV2
TGTGCCAGCAGTTATCAGGGGAACACTGAAGCTTTCTTT
CASSYQGNTEAFF
>NA|TRBJ1-2|NA|TRBV5-6
TGTGCCAGCAGCTTGAGTGTTATGAGAAGATACTATGGCTACACCTTC
CASSLSVMRRYYGYTF
>NA|TRBJ1-1|NA|TRBV25-1
TGTGCCAGCAGTGAGGGGAGCCGGGACACTGAAGCTTTCTTT
CASSEGSRDTEAFF
>few|TRBJ2-7|TRBD2|TRBV7-2
TGTGCCAGCAGCCCCTCGGGTCTAGCGGGGACCGAGCAGTACTTC
CASSPSGLAGTEQYF
>NA|TRBJ2-5|NA|TRBV7-6
TGTGCCAGCAGCCCTCAGGGAGGGGGTCGGGAGACCCAGTACTTC
CASSPQGGGRETQYF
>NA|TRBJ1-1|TRBD1|TRBV19
TGTGCCAGTAAGGCTAGTGGGACAGGGATGTTTGAAGCTTTCTTT
CASKASGTGMFEAFF
>NA|TRBJ2-5|TRBD2|TRBV7-9
TGTGCCAGCAGCTTGACTAGCGGGGAGGCGGAGACCCAGTACTTC
CASSLTSGEAETQYF
>few|TRBJ2-3|NA|TRBV9
TGTGCCAGCAAAGACTTCTCGGATACGCAGTATTTT
CASKDFSDTQYF
>NA|TRBJ1-2|TRBD1|TRBV7-3
TGTGCCAGCAGCAGAACCGGGACAGGGGAGTATGGCTACACCTTC
CASSRTGTGEYGYTF
>few|TRBJ2-7|NA|TRBV3-1/TRBV3-2
TGTGCCAGCAGCCATGGCCTCAAGGGGGAGCAGTACTTC
CASSHGLKGEQYF
>few|TRBJ2-7|TRBD1|TRBV7-8
TGTGCCAGCAGCCCCGGAACAGGGGCTCAGTACGAGCAGTACTTC
CASSPGTGAQYEQYF
>NA|TRBJ2-2|NA|TRBV5-1
TGCGCCAGCAGCTTTTTCGGGAACACCGGGGAGCTGTTTTTT
CASSFFGNTGELFF
>NA|TRBJ2-2|NA|TRBV11-2
TGTGCCAGCAGTCTAAACAGGGGGGAGGGCGGGGAGCTGTTTTTT
CASSLNRGEGGELFF